This T cell receptor (beta chain) was recorded in a study of CD8 T cells in ankylosing spondylitis. The V gene lost 0 bases and the J gene lost 0 bases, with 13 bases spanning the gap. CDR3 length: 17 amino acids. The germline gives CDR1 MGHRA, CDR2 YSYEKL. Researchers built TCR beta libraries using quantitative 5'-RACE with molecular barcodes. TCRdb fed the 5' RACE reads into MiXCR, producing one record per CDR3 protein. The sample carries a few hundred thousand distinct CDR3 sequences, around 24% recorded once. General study points: Reactive arthritis synovial fluid and blood previously showed some of these motif variants. Within peripheral blood, clones linked to disease were CD8+ and relatively rare. Seemingly distinctive of ankylosing spondylitis blood was a TCR beta motif formed by eight highly homologous variants. Reportedly, significant enrichment of disease-linked clones occurred in matched ankylosing spondylitis synovial fluid.

Regarding this clonotype: Its antigen is not identified.

The sample was blood, either unsorted or a sorted T cell fraction (not recorded which). This chain joins TRBV4-1 and TRBJ2-3; D might be TRBD2 (6 bases). The origin of this receptor is a male donor with ankylosing spondylitis. The CDR3 DNA follows: TGCGCCAGCAGCCAAGATTGGTCTAGCGTAAGCACAGATACGCAGTATTTT. It translates to CASSQDWSSVSTDTQYF.